Listed below are T cell receptor beta chains from one sample, sequenced in a study of blood T cell repertoires in COVID-19. Method: immunoSEQ multiplex PCR; TCRdb's copy keeps in-frame clones and lacks some. In the table there are under 200,000 clones, 85% of which are singletons. Sequenced material: peripheral blood. Every receptor here comes from a woman between 50 and 59 years old with COVID-19, enrolled during active disease. Each CDR3 is given with its conserved first and last residue. The D gene is left open where the match is weak. The size of a clone is reported for some rows only, either as once, few or many, or as a class for expanded clones.

J gene: TRBJ1-5; D gene: TRBD1; V gene: TRBV19; clone size: NA; CDR3 protein: CASSIGGRRGNQPQHF; CDR3 DNA: TGTGCCAGTAGTATAGGAGGGCGCAGGGGGAATCAGCCCCAGCATTTT
J gene: TRBJ1-1; D gene: NA; V gene: TRBV5-1; clone size: NA; CDR3 protein: CASSPDSIEAFF; CDR3 DNA: TGCGCCAGCAGCCCCGACTCCATTGAAGCTTTCTTT
J gene: TRBJ1-6; D gene: TRBD1; V gene: TRBV27; clone size: NA; CDR3 protein: CASSSYRDRRSPLHF; CDR3 DNA: TGTGCCAGCAGTTCCTACCGGGACAGAAGGTCACCCCTCCACTTT
J gene: TRBJ2-2; D gene: TRBD2; V gene: TRBV12-5; clone size: NA; CDR3 protein: CASGLLAGGTGELFF; CDR3 DNA: TGTGCTAGTGGCCTACTAGCGGGGGGGACCGGGGAGCTGTTTTTT
J gene: TRBJ1-4; D gene: NA; V gene: TRBV6-5; clone size: NA; CDR3 protein: CASSYGTGEKLFF; CDR3 DNA: TGTGCCAGCAGTTACGGGACTGGTGAAAAACTGTTTTTT
J gene: TRBJ2-7; D gene: NA; V gene: TRBV6-5; clone size: NA; CDR3 protein: CASSYSSSYEQYF; CDR3 DNA: TGTGCCAGCAGTTACTCGAGCTCCTACGAGCAGTACTTC
J gene: TRBJ2-1; D gene: NA; V gene: TRBV14; clone size: NA; CDR3 protein: CASSQPNSYNEQFF; CDR3 DNA: TGTGCCAGCAGCCAGCCAAACAGTTACAATGAGCAGTTCTTC
J gene: TRBJ1-2; D gene: NA; V gene: TRBV3-1/TRBV3-2; clone size: NA; CDR3 protein: CASSLGTYGYTF; CDR3 DNA: TGTGCCAGCAGCCTCGGGACATATGGCTACACCTTC
J gene: TRBJ1-5; D gene: TRBD1; V gene: TRBV11-3; clone size: NA; CDR3 protein: CASSHRDRDQPQHF; CDR3 DNA: TGTGCCAGCAGCCACCGGGACAGGGATCAGCCCCAGCATTTT
J gene: TRBJ1-2; D gene: NA; V gene: TRBV5-1; clone size: NA; CDR3 protein: CASSSGTSGDYGYTF; CDR3 DNA: TGCGCCAGCAGCTCAGGGACGTCGGGGGACTATGGCTACACCTTC
J gene: TRBJ1-2; D gene: NA; V gene: TRBV12-3/TRBV12-4; clone size: NA; CDR3 protein: CASSQNYGYTF; CDR3 DNA: TGTGCCAGCAGCCAGAACTATGGCTACACCTTC
J gene: TRBJ2-3; D gene: NA; V gene: TRBV21-1; clone size: NA; CDR3 protein: CASSKGAGLHDPDTQYF; CDR3 DNA: TGTGCCAGCAGCAAAGGTGCGGGTCTCCACGATCCAGATACGCAGTATTTT
J gene: TRBJ1-5; D gene: NA; V gene: TRBV5-6; clone size: NA; CDR3 protein: CASSLGSQPQHF; CDR3 DNA: TGTGCCAGCAGCTTAGGGAGTCAGCCCCAGCATTTT
J gene: TRBJ2-1; D gene: TRBD2; V gene: TRBV9; clone size: NA; CDR3 protein: CASSVVGGGADEQFF; CDR3 DNA: TGTGCCAGCAGCGTAGTCGGGGGGGGCGCCGATGAGCAGTTCTTC
J gene: TRBJ1-4; D gene: TRBD1; V gene: TRBV4-1; clone size: NA; CDR3 protein: CASSQDPPGGLNEKLFF; CDR3 DNA: TGCGCCAGCAGCCAAGATCCCCCAGGGGGCCTTAATGAAAAACTGTTTTTT
J gene: TRBJ1-2; D gene: TRBD1; V gene: TRBV7-2; clone size: NA; CDR3 protein: CASSQGQNSNYGYTF; CDR3 DNA: TGTGCCAGCAGCCAGGGACAGAATTCTAACTATGGCTACACCTTC
J gene: TRBJ1-2; D gene: NA; V gene: TRBV29-1; clone size: NA; CDR3 protein: CSVEVLDKHYF; CDR3 DNA: TGCAGCGTTGAAGTTTTAGACAAACATTACTTC
J gene: TRBJ1-5; D gene: NA; V gene: TRBV14; clone size: once; CDR3 protein: CASSQGGRGKNQPQHF; CDR3 DNA: TGTGCCAGCAGCCAAGGGGGTAGAGGGAAGAATCAGCCCCAGCATTTT
J gene: TRBJ2-7; D gene: NA; V gene: TRBV27; clone size: NA; CDR3 protein: CASSLSAPYEQYF; CDR3 DNA: TGTGCCAGCAGTTTATCGGCCCCATACGAGCAGTACTTC
J gene: TRBJ1-5; D gene: NA; V gene: TRBV27; clone size: NA; CDR3 protein: CASRPIHSNQPQHF; CDR3 DNA: TGTGCCAGCAGACCTATCCATAGCAATCAGCCCCAGCATTTT
J gene: TRBJ2-2; D gene: NA; V gene: TRBV7-3; clone size: NA; CDR3 protein: CASSLFSGQNTGELFF; CDR3 DNA: TGTGCCAGCAGCTTGTTCTCGGGACAGAACACCGGGGAGCTGTTTTTT
J gene: TRBJ2-2; D gene: NA; V gene: TRBV6-5; clone size: once; CDR3 protein: CASSPPGLNTGELFF; CDR3 DNA: TGTGCCAGCAGTCCCCCGGGACTCAACACCGGGGAGCTGTTTTTT
J gene: TRBJ1-2; D gene: NA; V gene: TRBV7-2; clone size: NA; CDR3 protein: CASSPRGGERYTF; CDR3 DNA: TGTGCCAGCAGCCCGAGGGGCGGGGAACGCTACACCTTC
J gene: TRBJ2-6; D gene: NA; V gene: TRBV19; clone size: NA; CDR3 protein: CASSSSGANVLTF; CDR3 DNA: TGTGCCAGTAGTTCGTCTGGGGCCAACGTCCTGACTTTC
J gene: TRBJ1-2; D gene: NA; V gene: TRBV3-1/TRBV3-2; clone size: NA; CDR3 protein: CASSLTELHGYTF; CDR3 DNA: TGTGCCAGCAGCCTGACTGAACTACATGGCTACACCTTC
J gene: TRBJ1-1; D gene: TRBD1; V gene: TRBV6-1; clone size: NA; CDR3 protein: CASSAQGGDMNTEAFF; CDR3 DNA: TGTGCCAGCAGTGCCCAAGGGGGCGACATGAACACTGAAGCTTTCTTT
J gene: TRBJ1-6; D gene: NA; V gene: TRBV6-2/TRBV6-3; clone size: NA; CDR3 protein: CASSLQANNSPLHF; CDR3 DNA: TGTGCCAGCAGTTTACAGGCTAATAATTCACCCCTCCACTTT
J gene: TRBJ2-7; D gene: TRBD2; V gene: TRBV3-1/TRBV3-2; clone size: NA; CDR3 protein: CASSPRTSGGAYEQYF; CDR3 DNA: TGTGCCAGCAGCCCCCGTACTAGCGGGGGGGCCTACGAGCAGTACTTC
J gene: TRBJ1-2; D gene: NA; V gene: TRBV28; clone size: NA; CDR3 protein: CASSLFPRVGDGYTF; CDR3 DNA: TGTGCCAGCAGTTTATTCCCCCGGGTAGGGGATGGCTACACCTTC
J gene: TRBJ2-7; D gene: NA; V gene: TRBV30; clone size: NA; CDR3 protein: CAWSLMSYEQYF; CDR3 DNA: TGTGCCTGGAGCCTTATGTCCTACGAGCAGTACTTC
J gene: TRBJ2-1; D gene: TRBD1; V gene: TRBV28; clone size: NA; CDR3 protein: CASSTMTGGNEQFF; CDR3 DNA: TGTGCCAGCAGTACCATGACAGGGGGGAATGAGCAGTTCTTC
J gene: TRBJ2-7; D gene: NA; V gene: TRBV5-4; clone size: NA; CDR3 protein: CASSLERGTYEQYF; CDR3 DNA: TGTGCCAGCAGCTTGGAACGGGGAACCTACGAGCAGTACTTC
J gene: TRBJ2-1; D gene: TRBD2; V gene: TRBV3-1/TRBV3-2; clone size: NA; CDR3 protein: CASSQGLAGGSVQFF; CDR3 DNA: TGTGCCAGCAGCCAGGGACTAGCGGGGGGCTCCGTGCAGTTCTTC